The clone carrying this T cell receptor beta chain was observed a handful of times. No antigen is known for it. The sample originates from a study of T-cell memory formation after mild COVID-19. Study-wide background: Most TCR clusters belonged to a single donor. Study-level points and caveats: A second wave of clones peaked on day 37, and their SARS-CoV-2 specificity went unconfirmed.

Constant-segment-primed 5'RACE gave TCR alpha and TCR beta cDNA libraries with sample barcodes and UMIs. TCRdb reanalysed the 5' RACE reads using MiXCR and keeps one entry per CDR3 protein. This sample has about 320,000 distinct CDR3 sequences, with over 11% found just once. The V and J ends lost 2 bases and 6 bases respectively, with 21 bases between them. The CDR3 runs to 17 residues. Per germline, CDR1 ENHRY and CDR2 SYGVKD. The material sequenced was PBMCs or a T cell subset sorted from them (not recorded which). V usage is TRBV10-3 and J usage is TRBJ2-3, with TRBD1 as a possible D gene (5 bases). The TCR was taken from a man younger than 30 who had mild COVID-19 (a few samples of this study predate the infection). Cell type and time point are not known. Written as DNA, the CDR3 is TGTGCCATCAGTGAGGCCAGGGCACTCAGCGACGTGGATACGCAGTATTTT. It is translated as CAISEARALSDVDTQYF.